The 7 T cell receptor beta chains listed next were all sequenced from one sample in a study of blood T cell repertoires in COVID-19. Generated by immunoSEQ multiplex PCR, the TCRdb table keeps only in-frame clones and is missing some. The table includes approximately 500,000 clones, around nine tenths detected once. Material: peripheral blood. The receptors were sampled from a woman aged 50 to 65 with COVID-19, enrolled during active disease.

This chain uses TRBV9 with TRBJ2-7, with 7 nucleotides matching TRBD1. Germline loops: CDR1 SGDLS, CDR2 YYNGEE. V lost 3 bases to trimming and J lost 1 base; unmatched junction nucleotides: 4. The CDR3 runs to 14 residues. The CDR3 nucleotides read TGTGCCAGCAGCGAGGGGGACAGTTCCTACGAGCAGTACTTC. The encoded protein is CASSEGDSSYEQYF.

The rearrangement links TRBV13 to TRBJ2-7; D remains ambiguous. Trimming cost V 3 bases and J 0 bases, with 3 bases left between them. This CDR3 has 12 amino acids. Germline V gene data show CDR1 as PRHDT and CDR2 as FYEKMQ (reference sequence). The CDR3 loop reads CASSFSSYEQYF. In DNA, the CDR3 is TGTGCCAGCAGCTTCAGCTCCTACGAGCAGTACTTC.

The CDR3: CASSPGQGRYYEQYF. The CDR3 nucleotides read TGTGCCAGCAGCCCGGGACAGGGACGATATTACGAGCAGTACTTC. The chain links TRBV5-6 to TRBJ2-7, with TRBD1 matching 9 bases. The germline V gene has CDR1 SGHDT and CDR2 YYEEEE. V shed 4 bases, J shed 4 bases, and the junction held 9 bases outside the gene matches. The CDR3 runs 15 residues.

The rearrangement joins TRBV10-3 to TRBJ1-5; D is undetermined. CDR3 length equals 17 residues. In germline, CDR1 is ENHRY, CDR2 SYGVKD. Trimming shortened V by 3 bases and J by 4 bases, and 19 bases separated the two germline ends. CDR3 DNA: TGTGCCATCAGTGACCCTCTACGCCCCTCTCCTAATCAGCCCCAGCATTTT. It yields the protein CAISDPLRPSPNQPQHF.

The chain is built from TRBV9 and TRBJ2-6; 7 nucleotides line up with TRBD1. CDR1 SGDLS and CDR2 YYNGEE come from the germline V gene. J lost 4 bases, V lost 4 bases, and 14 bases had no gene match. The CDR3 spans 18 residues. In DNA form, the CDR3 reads TGTGCCAGCAGCCCTCGACAGGGCGTAGGTACGGGGGCCAACGTCCTGACTTTC. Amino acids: CASSPRQGVGTGANVLTF.

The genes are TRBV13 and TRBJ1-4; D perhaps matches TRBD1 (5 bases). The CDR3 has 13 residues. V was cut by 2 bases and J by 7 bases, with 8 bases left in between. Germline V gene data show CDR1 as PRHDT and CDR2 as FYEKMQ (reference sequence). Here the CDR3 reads CASSLRGSEKLFF. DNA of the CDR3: TGTGCCAGCAGCTTACGGGGGAGTGAAAAACTGTTTTTT.

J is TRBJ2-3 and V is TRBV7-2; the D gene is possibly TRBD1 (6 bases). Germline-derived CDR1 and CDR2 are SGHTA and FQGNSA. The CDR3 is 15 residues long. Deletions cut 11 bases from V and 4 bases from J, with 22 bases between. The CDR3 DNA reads TGTGCCTCTCTCCTACAGGGAAGTAGGGCAGATACGCAGTATTTT. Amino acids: CASLLQGSRADTQYF. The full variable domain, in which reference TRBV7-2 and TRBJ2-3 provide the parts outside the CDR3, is GAGVSQSPSNKVTEKGKDVELRCDPISGHTALYWYRQSLGQGLEFLIYFQGNSAPDKSGLPSDRFSAERTGGSVSTLTIQRTQQEDSAVYLCASLLQGSRADTQYFGPGTRLTVL.